Listed here is a single TCR beta chain. Antigen: not known. There were TCR beta CDR3 regions amplified from RNA transcripts. The HTBI primer set was used in a first-round RT-PCR of the TCR CDR3. MiXCR, applied by TCRdb to the multiplex PCR reads, yields one record per CDR3 protein. The table shows approximately 640,000 distinct CDR3 sequences, with approximately 15% occurring only once. This sample stems from a study of T cells in Graves' hyperthyroidism and ophthalmopathy. Whole-study context: Peripheral blood was taken when the disease was first diagnosed, before any treatment began. Study outcomes and limitations: The model foresaw ophthalmopathy a median 6.5 months prior to onset.

In germline, CDR1 is MGHRA, CDR2 YSYEKL. This CDR3 region has 15 residues. V was cut by 6 bases and J by 4 bases, with 15 bases left in between. The receptor was derived from a man in his fifties with Graves' hyperthyroidism. Sequencing was carried out using blood. The V call is TRBV4-1, the J call TRBJ1-4; D is possibly TRBD1 (6 bases). The CDR3, as DNA: TGCGCCAGCAGGGAGGGGGGGGGCAATAATGAAAAACTGTTTTTT. This codes for CASREGGGNNEKLFF.